Listed here are 10 T cell receptor delta chains from one sample, sequenced in a study of gamma-delta chains in newborns, infants, children. TCRdb re-called the reads using CATT. The sample lists some 1,300 delta-chain clones, approximately 0.98% occurring once. Sequences were obtained from blood. The receptors stem from a child in good health.

This clone has only a few counts. The chain recombines TRDV2 with TRDJ2; TRDD3 matches 11 bases. Germline V gene data show CDR1 as GEAIGNYY and CDR2 as EKD. The CDR3 totals 21 residues. The V gene end was trimmed by 3 bases and the J gene end by 0 bases; junction bases not matched to a gene: 17. The CDR3 region is CACDALAPALLGDTLTAQLFF. The CDR3, as DNA: TGTGCCTGTGACGCGTTGGCCCCCGCCTTACTGGGGGATACTTTGACAGCACAACTCTTCTTT.

This clone is classed as large. The V and J genes are TRDV2 and TRDJ3; 12 nucleotides line up with TRDD3. The ends lost 2 bases at V and 0 bases at J; junction bases unmatched: 7. The CDR3 contains 20 residues. Germline values: CDR1 GEAIGNYY, CDR2 EKD. The CDR3 bases are TGTGCCTGTGACAAGATACTGGGGGATACTAGCTCCTGGGACACCCGACAGATGTTTTTC. Protein sequence: CACDKILGDTSSWDTRQMFF.

The table lists this clone with a few counts. The chain recombines TRDV2 with TRDJ3; 8 nucleotides match TRDD3. The CDR3 contains 18 residues. The V gene end was trimmed by 0 bases and the J gene end by 0 bases; junction bases not matched to a gene: 3. CDR1 GEAIGNYY and CDR2 EKD come from the germline V gene. CDR3 coding DNA: TGTGCCTGTGACACCGCTGGGGGACCCTCCTGGGACACCCGACAGATGTTTTTC. Translating gives CACDTAGGPSWDTRQMFF.

Notes on this clone: This sequence is one base from a far larger clone and is likely a read error. The chain carries TRDV2 and TRDJ1; D is unresolved. Per germline, CDR1 GEAIGNYY and CDR2 EKD. CDR3 length: 17 amino acids. CDR3 sequence (DNA): TGTGCCCGTGACACCGTAGGGAAGGATCCTTACACCGATAAACTCATCTTT. It is translated as CARDTVGKDPYTDKLIF.

A few counts support this clone. A read error is likely here: a far larger clone is one base away. The identical CDR3 is also encoded by other nucleotide sequences in the sample. Written as DNA, the CDR3 is TGTGCCTGTGACCCACTGGGGGGGAAGTACACCGATAAGCTCATCTTT. Its protein product is CACDPLGGKYTDKLIF. The V call is TRDV2, the J call TRDJ1; TRDD3 matches 8 bases. The germline CDR1 and CDR2 sequences are GEAIGNYY and EKD. The CDR3 is 16 residues long.

The sample holds a few counts of this clone. This likely traces to a read error, being one base from a far larger clone. The chain joins TRDV2 to TRDJ1; 8 positions agree with TRDD3. The V segment lost 4 bases and the J segment 1 base; nucleotides outside the gene matches: 16. This CDR3 is built from 18 residues. Germline values: CDR1 GEAIGNYY, CDR2 EKD. This chain's CDR3 is CACDYVLGGTLFTDKLIF. The CDR3 region has the DNA TGTGCCTGTGATTATGTACTGGGGGGTACGCTCTTCACCGATAAACTCATCTTT.

This clone is deemed large. The sample has other DNA sequences that encode this CDR3 too. This chain links TRDV2 with TRDJ1, with 10 bases aligning to TRDD3. The V gene's germline CDR1 is GEAIGNYY and CDR2 EKD. The CDR3 extends over 15 amino acids. V was clipped by 3 bases and J by 1 base; unmatched bases: 4. The CDR3 sequence is CACDSLGDTTDKLIF. The CDR3 nucleotides read TGTGCCTGTGACTCGTTGGGGGATACCACCGATAAACTCATCTTT.

By frequency in the sample, this clone is large. The chain is built from TRDV2 and TRDJ1, with TRDD3 matching 9 bases. Germline CDR1 is GEAIGNYY and CDR2 is EKD. With V trimmed by 0 bases and J by 2 bases, 12 bases remained unmatched. The CDR3 runs 18 residues. The CDR3 DNA is TGTGCCTGTGACACCCTGGGTACTGGGGGACGATATACCGATAAACTCATCTTT. Translation: CACDTLGTGGRYTDKLIF.

This clone is medium-sized. V gene TRDV2 combines with J gene TRDJ1, with a tentative D call TRDD3 (5 bases). V lost 0 bases, J lost 4 bases, and 14 bases lay in between. The germline gives CDR1 GEAIGNYY, CDR2 EKD. The CDR3 is made up of 15 amino acids. The CDR3 spells CACDTVGGYNDKLIF. CDR3 bases: TGTGCCTGTGACACCGTAGGAGGATATAACGATAAACTCATCTTT.

A few counts support this clone. A junction boundary mismatches the germline segment, possibly from a read error. The V call is TRAV29/DV5, the J call TRDJ1; 8 nucleotides line up with TRDD3. This CDR3 region has 12 residues. Looked up from germline, CDR1 is NSMFDY and CDR2 is ISSIKDK. CDR3 amino acids: CAAKGYGDKIIF. Here the CDR3 DNA reads TGTGCGGCAAAGGGATACGGCGATAAAATCATCTTT. The full variable domain, completed using reference TRAV29/DV5 and TRDJ1, is DQQVKQNSPSLSVQEGRISILNCDYTNSMFDYFLWYKKYPAEGPTFLISISSIKDKNEDGRFTVFLNKSAKHLSLHIVPSQPGDSAVYFCAAKGYGDKIIFGKGTRVTVEP.